One sample yielded the 8 T cell receptor beta chains listed below, sequenced in a study of shared clonotypes between healthy human individuals (dated by TCRdb to about 2020). Library preparation used the immunoSEQ multiplex PCR assay. Sourced from immuneACCESS, this table was stored by TCRdb with only in-frame sequences that have V and J called. A share of the clones is absent; for the studies checked, an unresolved V gene accounts for under half, and the remainder has no known explanation. The sample contains about 2.4 million clones, 93% of them found a single time. The ten largest make up around 0.4% of the sample. Sequencing was performed on naive CD4+ T cells from PBMCs. In the paper's terms, the cell subset or site label means: CD45RA+ positively selected. Receptors originate from a man between 18 and 29 years old in good health. Some clones in this sample may be carry-over from other donors' samples.

In regard to this clone: Other DNA sequences of this sample code for an identical CDR3. V is TRBV19 and J is TRBJ2-3; no definite D call. This CDR3 is built from 11 residues. CDR1 and CDR2 (germline): LNHDA, SQIVND (reference sequence). The V gene lost 6 bases and the J gene lost 3 bases, with 4 bases spanning the gap. CDR3 loop: CASSQTDTQYF. Written as DNA, the CDR3 is TGTGCCAGTAGCCAAACAGATACGCAGTATTTT.

This chain uses TRBV19 with TRBJ1-3; 8 bases fit TRBD1. Germline CDR1 LNHDA, CDR2 SQIVND (reference sequence). With V trimmed by 7 bases and J by 3 bases, 14 bases remained unmatched. There are 17 residues in the CDR3. CDR3 DNA: TGTGCCAGTACCCCACGCCGGCGACAGGGGTTTGGAAACACCATATATTTT. It specifies CASTPRRRQGFGNTIYF.

This clone was seen only once. The chain combines TRBV5-1 with TRBJ2-3; TRBD1 or TRBD2 may be the D gene (5 bases each). The CDR3 loop spans 14 amino acids. V lost 7 bases and J 5 bases, leaving 17 bases between the germline ends. CDR1 is SGHRS, CDR2 YFSETQ, per germline. CDR3 protein: CASGGPPTGDTQYF. CDR3 coding DNA: TGCGCCAGCGGGGGACCCCCAACGGGAGATACGCAGTATTTT.

This clone appeared a single time. V is TRBV18 and J is TRBJ2-5; possibly TRBD2 for D (6 bases). This CDR3 is 14 amino acids long. Germline values: CDR1 KGHSH, CDR2 LQKENI. The V gene lost 0 bases and the J gene lost 4 bases, with 9 bases spanning the gap. CDR3 region: CASSPPGDLETQYF. CDR3 sequence (DNA): TGTGCCAGCTCACCACCGGGGGACTTAGAGACCCAGTACTTC.

The chain is built from TRBV11-2 and TRBJ2-7; the D is unclear. V was shortened by 5 bases and J by 1 base, with 12 bases between the two germline ends. The CDR3 has 14 amino acids. CDR1 and CDR2 from the germline V gene are SGHAT and FQNNGV. CDR3 residues: CASSRVPLSYEQYF. The CDR3 DNA reads TGTGCCAGCAGCCGCGTCCCCCTATCCTACGAGCAGTACTTC.

Concerning this clone: The sample holds other DNA sequences that translate to the same CDR3. The chain employs TRBV5-1 and TRBJ2-7, with D unresolved. Trimming stripped 1 base from V and 2 bases from J, with 7 bases between. Germline values: CDR1 SGHRS, CDR2 YFSETQ. The CDR3 loop spans 13 amino acids. The CDR3 sequence is CASSLTGPYEQYF. For the CDR3, the DNA is TGCGCCAGCAGCTTGACCGGACCCTACGAGCAGTACTTC.

The CDR3 DNA reads as TGCGCCAGCAGCTCCACCGGGACGGGAAATTCACCCCTCCACTTT. As protein: CASSSTGTGNSPLHF. The chain uses TRBV5-1 and TRBJ1-6; possibly TRBD1 for D (5 bases). Germline CDR1 reads SGHRS; CDR2 reads YFSETQ. The CDR3 runs to 15 residues. V was trimmed by 3 bases and J by 7 bases, leaving 14 bases between them. Together with reference TRBV5-1 and TRBJ1-6, the CDR3 gives the full variable domain: KAGVTQTPRYLIKTRGQQVTLSCSPISGHRSVSWYQQTPGQGLQFLFEYFSETQRNKGNFPGRFSGRQFSNSRSEMNVSTLELGDSALYLCASSSTGTGNSPLHFGNGTRLTVT.

The chain employs TRBV19 and TRBJ1-1; D remains unclear. CDR3 length equals 13 residues. Germline V lookup: CDR1 LNHDA, CDR2 SQIVND (reference sequence). The V end was cut by 3 bases, the J end by 5 bases, with 10 bases between. CDR3 nucleotide sequence: TGTGCCAGTAGTATTGTCGGGCGTACTGAAGCTTTCTTT. This translates into CASSIVGRTEAFF. The full variable domain, in which reference TRBV19 and TRBJ1-1 provide the parts outside the CDR3, is DGGITQSPKYLFRKEGQNVTLSCEQNLNHDAMYWYRQDPGQGLRLIYYSQIVNDFQKGDIAEGYSVSREKKESFPLTVTSAQKNPTAFYLCASSIVGRTEAFFGQGTRLTVV.